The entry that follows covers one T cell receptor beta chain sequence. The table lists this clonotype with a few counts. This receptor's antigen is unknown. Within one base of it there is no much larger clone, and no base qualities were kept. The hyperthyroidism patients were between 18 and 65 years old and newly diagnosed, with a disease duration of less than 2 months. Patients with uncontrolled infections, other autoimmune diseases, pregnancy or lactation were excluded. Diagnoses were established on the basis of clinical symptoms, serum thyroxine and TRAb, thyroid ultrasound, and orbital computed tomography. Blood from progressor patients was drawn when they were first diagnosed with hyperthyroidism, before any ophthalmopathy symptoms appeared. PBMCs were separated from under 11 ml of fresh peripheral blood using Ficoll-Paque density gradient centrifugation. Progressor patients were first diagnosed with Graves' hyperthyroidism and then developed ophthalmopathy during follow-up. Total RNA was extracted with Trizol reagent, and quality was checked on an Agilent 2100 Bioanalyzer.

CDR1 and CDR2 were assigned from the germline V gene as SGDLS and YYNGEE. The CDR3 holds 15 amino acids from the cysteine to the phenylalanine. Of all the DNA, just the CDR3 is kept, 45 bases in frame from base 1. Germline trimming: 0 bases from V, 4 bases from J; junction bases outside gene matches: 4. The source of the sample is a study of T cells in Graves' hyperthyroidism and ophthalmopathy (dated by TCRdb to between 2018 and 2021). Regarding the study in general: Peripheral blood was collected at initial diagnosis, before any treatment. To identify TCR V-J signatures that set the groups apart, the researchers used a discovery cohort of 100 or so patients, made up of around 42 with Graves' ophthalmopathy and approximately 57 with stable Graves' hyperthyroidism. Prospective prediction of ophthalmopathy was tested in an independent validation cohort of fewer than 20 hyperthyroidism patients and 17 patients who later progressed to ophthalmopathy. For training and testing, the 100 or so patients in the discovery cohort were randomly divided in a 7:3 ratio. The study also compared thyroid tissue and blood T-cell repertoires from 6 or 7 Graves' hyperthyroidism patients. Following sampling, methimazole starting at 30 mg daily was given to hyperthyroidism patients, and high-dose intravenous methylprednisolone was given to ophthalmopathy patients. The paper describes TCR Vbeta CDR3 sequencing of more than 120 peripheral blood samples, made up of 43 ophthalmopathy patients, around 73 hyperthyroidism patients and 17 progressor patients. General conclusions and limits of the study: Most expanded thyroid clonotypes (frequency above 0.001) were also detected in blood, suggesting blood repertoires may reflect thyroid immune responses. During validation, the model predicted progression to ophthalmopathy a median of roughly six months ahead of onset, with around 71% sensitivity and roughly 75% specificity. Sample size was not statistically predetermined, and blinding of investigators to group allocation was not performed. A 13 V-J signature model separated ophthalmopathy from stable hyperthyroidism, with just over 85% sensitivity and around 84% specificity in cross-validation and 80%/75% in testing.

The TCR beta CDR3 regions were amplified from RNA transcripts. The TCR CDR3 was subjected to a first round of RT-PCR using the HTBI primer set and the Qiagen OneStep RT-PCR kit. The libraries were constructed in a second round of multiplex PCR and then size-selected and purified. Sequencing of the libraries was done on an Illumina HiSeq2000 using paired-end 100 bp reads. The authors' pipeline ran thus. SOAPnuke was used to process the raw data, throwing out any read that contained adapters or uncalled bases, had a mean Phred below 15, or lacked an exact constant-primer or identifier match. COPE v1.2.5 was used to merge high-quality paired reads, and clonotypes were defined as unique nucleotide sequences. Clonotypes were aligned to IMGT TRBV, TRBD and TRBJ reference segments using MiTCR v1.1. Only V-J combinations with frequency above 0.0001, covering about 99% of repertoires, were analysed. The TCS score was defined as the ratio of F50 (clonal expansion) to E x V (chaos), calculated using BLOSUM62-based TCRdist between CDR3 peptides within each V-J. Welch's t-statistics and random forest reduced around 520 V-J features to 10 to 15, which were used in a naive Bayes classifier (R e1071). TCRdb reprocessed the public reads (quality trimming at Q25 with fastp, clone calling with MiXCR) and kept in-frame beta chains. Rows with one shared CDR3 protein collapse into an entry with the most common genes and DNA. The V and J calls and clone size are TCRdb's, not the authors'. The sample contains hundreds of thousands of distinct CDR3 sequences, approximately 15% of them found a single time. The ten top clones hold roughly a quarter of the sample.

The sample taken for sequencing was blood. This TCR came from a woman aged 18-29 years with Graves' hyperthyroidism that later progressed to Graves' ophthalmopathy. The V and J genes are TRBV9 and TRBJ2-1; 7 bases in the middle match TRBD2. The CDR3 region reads CASSVGSSGYNEQFF. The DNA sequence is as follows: TGTGCCAGCAGCGTAGGGTCTAGCGGATACAATGAGCAGTTCTTC. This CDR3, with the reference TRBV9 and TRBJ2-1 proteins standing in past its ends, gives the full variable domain DSGVTQTPKHLITATGQRVTLRCSPRSGDLSVYWYQQSLDQGLQFLIQYYNGEERAKGNILERFSAQQFPDLHSELNLSSLELGDSALYFCASSVGSSGYNEQFFGPGTRLTVL.